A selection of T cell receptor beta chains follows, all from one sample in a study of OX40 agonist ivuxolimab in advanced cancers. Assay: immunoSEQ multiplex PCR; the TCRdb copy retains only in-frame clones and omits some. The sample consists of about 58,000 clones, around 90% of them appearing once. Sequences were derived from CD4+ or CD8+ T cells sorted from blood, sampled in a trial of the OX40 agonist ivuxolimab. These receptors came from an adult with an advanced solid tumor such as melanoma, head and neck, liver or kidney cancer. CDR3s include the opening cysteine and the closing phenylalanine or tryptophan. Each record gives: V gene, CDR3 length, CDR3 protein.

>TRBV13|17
CASSFGSSGSGANVLTF
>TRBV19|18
CASSSPWLKGGNTGELFF
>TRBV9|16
CASSVLPDTSGNTIYF
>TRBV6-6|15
CASRTGTSGVYEQYF
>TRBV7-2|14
CASSSPYPGDTQYF
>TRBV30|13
CAWSVVRNSPLHF
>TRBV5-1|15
CASSGSTGWVYEQYF
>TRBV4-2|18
CASSQDPNPGQGISPLHF
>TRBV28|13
CASSSLNTGELFF
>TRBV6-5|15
CASSYRASGNYEQYF
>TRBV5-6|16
CASSLLGTSGKYEQYF
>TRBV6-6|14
CASSSRDRGYEQYF
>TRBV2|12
CASSGQNYGYTF
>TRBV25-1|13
CASRSGQGDGYTF
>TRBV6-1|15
CASSAGLAGTDTQYF
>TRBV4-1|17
CASSREQGATALNTQYF
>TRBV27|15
CASSSGTSGSYEQYF
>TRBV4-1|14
CASSQVYRLETQYF
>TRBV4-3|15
CASSQDGLSRGEQYF
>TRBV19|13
CASSIRGRSGYTF
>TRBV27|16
CASSPVASERGYEQYF
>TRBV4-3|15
CASSQGDLPNYGYTF
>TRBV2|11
CASSVADTQYF
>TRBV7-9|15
CASSPGTGGGQPQHF
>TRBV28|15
CASSLPGATNEKLFF
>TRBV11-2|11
CASSFWNEQYF
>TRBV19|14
CASREQGGDYGYTF
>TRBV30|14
CAWRSGTGFYEQYF
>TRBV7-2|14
CASSPGTGKETQYF
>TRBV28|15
CASSVNRGYGNTIYF
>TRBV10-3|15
CAISALLAGAYEQYF
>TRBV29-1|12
CSVVGRGETQYF